What follows is one T cell receptor (beta chain) and its context. This sample is part of a study of T cell changes during pregnancy in multiple sclerosis. Generated by immunoSEQ multiplex PCR, the TCRdb table keeps only in-frame clones and is missing some. The sample lists 75,000 to 100,000 clones; roughly 92% were seen once. Germline V CDR1 and CDR2: ENHRY, SYGVKD. J lost 2 bases, V lost 7 bases, and 11 bases had no gene match. The CDR3 has 16 residues. The rearrangement links TRBV10-3 to TRBJ2-7, with TRBD1 identical over 10 bases. Sample: peripheral blood, taken after pregnancy. The clonotype was recovered from a female donor with multiple sclerosis, enrolled in a pregnancy study. As DNA, the CDR3 is TGTGCCATCACCCAAACCGGGACAGGGGACCCCTACGAGCAGTACTTC. It translates to CAITQTGTGDPYEQYF.